This record covers a single TCR beta chain. This clonotype is medium-sized (0.01 to 0.1%) in its sample. The target of this receptor is not known. No clone much larger than this one lies a single base away; base qualities are absent. Between the V and J ends, shortened by 2 bases and 3 bases respectively, the junction contains 7 bases. CDR1 is given as KGHSH and CDR2 as LQKENI, both from the germline V gene. Measured from the cysteine to the phenylalanine, the CDR3 is 14 residues long. Only the CDR3 portion is preserved as DNA: 42 bases, with reading frame beginning at the first base. The data belong to a study of liver allograft versus peripheral blood T cells (dated by TCRdb to about 2020). Concerning the study at large: T cell receptor repertoires present within transplanted livers were compared with repertoires in the peripheral blood of liver transplant recipients.

Overall study results and their limits: T cell receptor repertoires inside liver allografts were reported to be different from the repertoires detected in peripheral blood.

Data came from an Illumina MiSeq. TCRdb took the public reads, trimmed them with fastp at Q25, ran MiXCR for clone calling and kept in-frame beta chains. Rows matching on CDR3 protein sequence are summarized as one entry with the most common DNA and genes. This sample has approximately 12,000 distinct CDR3 sequences in its table, and around a quarter of those were observed once. About 1.6% of the sample rests with the top ten. This sequence was found in a human patient who had a liver transplant. Some T cells seen after a transplant may have their origin in the graft donor. In this chain, TRBV18 is recombined with TRBJ2-2; a tentative D call is TRBD1 (5 bases match). CDR3 sequence: CASSPTGYTGELFF. In nucleotide form, the sequence is TGTGCCAGCTCACCAACAGGCTACACCGGGGAGCTGTTTTTT.